The rows below give T cell receptor beta chains drawn from one sample of a study of blood T cell repertoires in COVID-19. TCRdb keeps only in-frame clones here, not all; method: immunoSEQ multiplex PCR. The sample lists about 49,000 clones, 82% occurring once. Sequences were obtained from peripheral blood. The receptors derive from a woman in her sixties with acute or convalescent COVID-19. Each CDR3 is given with its conserved first and last residue. D genes are given only for firm matches. Size tells how often a clone was seen (once, few, many) or the class of an expanded clone, and some rows leave it out.

j_call v_call clone_size d_call cdr3_nt cdr3_aa
TRBJ1-3 TRBV7-8 . . TGTGCCAGCAGCTCCTCGGGTGGGGCAGATACTGGAAACACCATATATTTT CASSSSGGADTGNTIYF
TRBJ1-2 TRBV5-1 . TRBD1 TGCGCCAGCAGCGACAGGGGGGTCTATGGCTACACCTTC CASSDRGVYGYTF
TRBJ2-6 TRBV19 . . TGTGCCAGTAGTATCGATAGCTCTGGGGCCAACGTCCTGACTTTC CASSIDSSGANVLTF
TRBJ2-5 TRBV21-1 . . TGTGCCAGCAGCAAGGGATTAGCGGAGGCCCCTCGAGAGACCCAGTACTTC CASSKGLAEAPRETQYF
TRBJ1-1 TRBV7-9 . . TGTGCCAGCAGCTTAAGCAGGGACACTGAAGCTTTCTTT CASSLSRDTEAFF
TRBJ1-1 TRBV9 . TRBD1 TGTGCCAGCAGCGTAGGGGGACAGGCGAACACTGAAGCTTTCTTT CASSVGGQANTEAFF
TRBJ2-3 TRBV7-2 . . TGTGCCAGCAGCCCCAGTCCTAGCACAGATACGCAGTATTTT CASSPSPSTDTQYF
TRBJ2-7 TRBV5-6 . TRBD2 TGTGCCAGCAGCCCCGGGGGGAGGCCCTCCTACGAGCAGTACTTC CASSPGGRPSYEQYF
TRBJ1-1 TRBV5-1 few . TGCGCCAGCAGCCGCTTAGCGGGTGGGACTGAAGCTTTCTTT CASSRLAGGTEAFF
TRBJ2-1 TRBV15 . . TGTGCCACCAGCATACCCGGTGGGCTAGAGCAGTTCTTC CATSIPGGLEQFF
TRBJ2-5 TRBV11-3 once . TGTGCCAGCAGCCGTCAGGGTACCCAAGAGACCCAGTACTTC CASSRQGTQETQYF
TRBJ2-1 TRBV6-1 . . TGTGCCAGCAGTGAAAGGGGCAGGGTAAATGAGCAGTTCTTC CASSERGRVNEQFF
TRBJ2-3 TRBV5-4 once TRBD2 TGTGCCAGCAGCTTGTATTCGGGGGGGCCGGGAGATACGCAGTATTTT CASSLYSGGPGDTQYF
TRBJ1-1 TRBV19 . TRBD1 TGTGCCAGTAGCCAGGACAGGAACTACATGAACACTGAAGCTTTCTTT CASSQDRNYMNTEAFF
TRBJ1-2 TRBV3-1/TRBV3-2 . . TGTGCCAGCAGCCAAGACGGGGGTCTTGCGGATGGCTACACCTTC CASSQDGGLADGYTF
TRBJ2-7 TRBV20-1 . TRBD2 TGCAGTGCTAGTATGGGACTAGCGGGGCGATCATACGAGCAGTACTTC CSASMGLAGRSYEQYF
TRBJ1-1 TRBV7-9 . . TGTGCCAGCAGCTTAGAAACCGGGATGAACACTGAAGCTTTCTTT CASSLETGMNTEAFF
TRBJ1-1 TRBV5-5 . TRBD1 TGTGCCAGCAGCCCTTCATGGACAGGGCTGGAAGCTTTCTTT CASSPSWTGLEAFF
TRBJ1-2 TRBV27 once . TGTGCCAGCAGTTACCAGGGGTACTATGGCTACACCTTC CASSYQGYYGYTF
TRBJ1-4 TRBV29-1 . TRBD1 TGCAGCGCCTCAGGGGGCGGGAATGAAAAACTGTTTTTT CSASGGGNEKLFF
TRBJ1-2 TRBV2 . . TGTGCCAGCAGTATGAGCAGGGTGTCTGGCTACACCTTC CASSMSRVSGYTF
TRBJ1-5 TRBV7-6 . . TGTGCCAGCAGCGGATTGAAACAGGGTAAAATGGCGGTATATGGCAATCAGCCCCAGCATTTT CASSGLKQGKMAVYGNQPQHF
TRBJ2-7 TRBV7-6 few TRBD1 TGTGCCAGCAGCTTCGGGACAGGGTTCTCCCTTGTCGGGTACGAGCAGTACTTC CASSFGTGFSLVGYEQYF
TRBJ2-5 TRBV2 . . TGTGCCAGCAGTGAAGTGGGGGCCGCACAAGAGACCCAGTACTTC CASSEVGAAQETQYF
TRBJ1-1 TRBV5-6 . . TGTGCCAGCAGCTTCTTGGCACAGAACACTGAAGCTTTCTTT CASSFLAQNTEAFF
TRBJ1-1 TRBV27 . . TGTGCCAGCAGTGCCAGGAGGGTACTGATGAACACTGAAGCTTTCTTT CASSARRVLMNTEAFF
TRBJ1-2 TRBV5-1 . . TGCGCCAGCAGCTTGGGGACAGATAACTATGGCTACACCTTC CASSLGTDNYGYTF
TRBJ1-4 TRBV15 . . TGTGCCACCAGCGGGCCCAGGAAAACTAATGAAAAACTGTTTTTT CATSGPRKTNEKLFF
TRBJ1-6 TRBV27 . . TGTGCCAGCAGTAATATACGGGACAAAAGCTCCTATAATTCACCCCTCCACTTT CASSNIRDKSSYNSPLHF
TRBJ1-5 TRBV5-6 . TRBD1 TGTGCCAGCAGCCTGGCCGGGACAGGGGTTTGGCAGCCCCAGCATTTT CASSLAGTGVWQPQHF
TRBJ2-3 TRBV28 . TRBD2 TGTGCCAGCAGTCCTCATAGCGGGGGGACAGATACGCAGTATTTT CASSPHSGGTDTQYF
TRBJ2-6 TRBV6-4 . . TGTGCCAGCAGTGATTCAGGTACTGGGGCCAACGTCCTGACTTTC CASSDSGTGANVLTF
TRBJ1-2 TRBV5-8 . . TGTGCCAGCAGCCAAGTCAGGGTGGCCTACACCTTC CASSQVRVAYTF
TRBJ2-1 TRBV10-1 few TRBD2 TGCGCCAGCAGTGTCGGGACTAGCGGGAGGCAGGGGAATGAGCAGTTCTTC CASSVGTSGRQGNEQFF
TRBJ1-1 TRBV11-2 . . TGTGCCAGCAGCTCGTCAGACAGGCGTTCTGAAGCTTTCTTT CASSSSDRRSEAFF
TRBJ1-1 TRBV15 . . TGTGCCACCAGCAGACAGGAGAACACTGAAGCTTTCTTT CATSRQENTEAFF
TRBJ1-5 TRBV2 . . TGTGCCAGCAGACCGGGACAACCCTTAAATCAGCCCCAGCATTTT CASRPGQPLNQPQHF
TRBJ1-1 TRBV15 . . TGTGCCACCAGCAACAGGGTTCGCGCTTTCTTT CATSNRVRAFF
TRBJ1-2 TRBV6-6 . . TGTGCCAGCAGTTACAAACAGAGCTATGGCTACACCTTC CASSYKQSYGYTF
TRBJ2-6 TRBV28 once . TGTGCCAGCAGCCCATGGGGGAGGTCTGGGGCCAACGTCCTGACTTTC CASSPWGRSGANVLTF
TRBJ1-2 TRBV7-8 . . TGTGCCAGCAGCTTCGAACCTACCTATGGCTACACCTTC CASSFEPTYGYTF
TRBJ2-7 TRBV12-3/TRBV12-4 . . TGTGCCAGCAGTTTAAGTCGGGGGTCCGAGCAGTACTTC CASSLSRGSEQYF
TRBJ2-2 TRBV5-1 . . TGCGCCAGCAGCTTAAGGCAGGGGGGCACCGGGGAGCTGTTTTTT CASSLRQGGTGELFF
TRBJ1-6 TRBV6-1 . . TGTGCCAGCAGTGAAGTCTCCACAGGTTCACCCCTCCACTTT CASSEVSTGSPLHF
TRBJ2-5 TRBV9 . TRBD2 TGTGCCAGCAGCGGCGTAGCGGGATCGCGAGAGACCCAGTACTTC CASSGVAGSRETQYF
TRBJ2-1 TRBV5-1 once TRBD2 TGCGCCAGCAGCCCGGACGGGGGGGCCTCCTACAATGAGCAGTTCTTC CASSPDGGASYNEQFF
TRBJ2-7 TRBV20-1 few TRBD2 TGCAGTGCTAGTATCTTGGGGAGGGACTACTACGAGCAGTACTTC CSASILGRDYYEQYF
TRBJ1-2 TRBV2 . . TGTGCCAGCAGTGAGGGGGCAGGGGTTTCCTATGGCTACACCTTC CASSEGAGVSYGYTF
TRBJ1-5 TRBV6-6 . . TGTGCCAGCAGTTCATTTAGGGAGAATCAGCCCCAGCATTTT CASSSFRENQPQHF
TRBJ2-1 TRBV19 . . TGTGCCAGTAGTATAGATCGGGTTCCCACTCCCTACAATGAGCAGTTCTTC CASSIDRVPTPYNEQFF
TRBJ2-2 TRBV6-6 . TRBD2 TGTGCCAGCAGTCGAGGGACTAGCGGGGGATCCACCGGGGAGCTGTTTTTT CASSRGTSGGSTGELFF
TRBJ1-6 TRBV6-5 few . TGTGCCAGCAGCCTCCCAGGAGGCGGTTCACCCCTCCACTTT CASSLPGGGSPLHF
TRBJ2-5 TRBV11-3 . . TGTGCCAGCAGCTTAGGGGCAGAACCCCAAGAGACCCAGTACTTC CASSLGAEPQETQYF